One T cell receptor (beta chain) is described in this entry. Its antigen is not yet known. Qualities for individual bases were not recorded, and no much larger clone is one base off. From the cysteine through the phenylalanine, the CDR3 covers 12 amino acids. CDR3 DNA only is kept here, 36 bases in frame from base 1. Taken from the germline V gene, the CDR1 and CDR2 loops are SGHRS and YFSETQ. The trim is 4 bases for V and 9 bases for J, with a gap of 12 bases between the germline ends. These data belong to a study of cytotoxic CD8 clonotypes in ibrutinib-treated CLL (dated by TCRdb to about 2021). The study in broad terms: The cohort included about 15 treatment-naive and approximately twelve relapsed/refractory patients; approximately 17 were IGHV unmutated. An average of approximately 260,000 productive templates and some 100,000 productive rearrangements was obtained per sample. Cryopreserved peripheral blood mononuclear cells were collected before treatment, at response, and at either disease progression or sustained remission. Longitudinal samples were obtainable from 26 of the 86 participants in the trial. Responses were partial in around 24 patients and complete in 2; after median about 5.5 years follow-up, some 15 stayed in remission and roughly twelve progressed. Response samples were obtained after a median of approximately twelve months of treatment, with a range of about 6 to 40 months. Every remission and progressive disease sample was obtained while ibrutinib was still being received by the patients.

The paper as a whole reports these results and caveats: Public clonotypes were rare and either contracted or stayed stable during treatment, and the rise in clonality at ibrutinib response reflected the expansion of private clonotypes. Baseline clonality exceeded that of age-matched healthy donors and correlated strongly with circulating CD8+ T-cell counts. An increase in clonality was observed at ibrutinib response, with clonality remaining stable during sustained remission and falling back toward baseline at progression. Sampling times were not matched between sustained-remission and progressing patients, and lymph node repertoires were not studied.

A MiSeq instrument was used for deep resolution sequencing, which targeted depths ranging from 1 in 1 million up to 1 in 200,000 T cells, with coverage averaging 10x for each clonotype. TCR beta libraries were generated with the immunoSEQ hsTCRB Kit. In the source study's methods: The data were analyzed with ImmunoSEQ Analyzer and ImmunoSEQ Data Assistant, and V, D and J gene assignments followed IMGT definitions. Clonality, which ranges from 0 to 1, was calculated as one minus the normalized Shannon entropy of productive rearrangement frequencies. Public clonotype analysis was restricted to overrepresented clonotypes comprising at least 0.05% of each patient's repertoire. Approximately 13 age-matched healthy donor repertoires from immuneACCESS served as clonality controls. TCRdb took this table from immuneACCESS and kept in-frame rearrangements with V and J called. Such tables lack part of the clones; where checked against another copy, unresolved V genes explain under half of the gap, and the rest is unexplained. The D gene and trimming were derived from the DNA, and the V and J assignments and clone size from that table. For this sample there are over 70,000 clones; around 75% appear just once. The top ten constitute 4.8% of the sample.

According to the study, the label for this sample's time point signals: approximately twelve months on ibrutinib. For TCR beta library preparation, around 2.1 micrograms of genomic DNA were extracted from the cryopreserved PBMCs. Longitudinal blood samples from CLL patients on ibrutinib monotherapy underwent high-throughput TCR beta sequencing. Patients were enrolled in a phase 2 open-label single-center ibrutinib monotherapy trial. The rearrangement joined TRBV5-1 to TRBJ2-3; the D gene cannot be resolved beyond TRBD1 or TRBD2, each matching 5 bases. Source: PBMCs, taken after 12 months of ibrutinib treatment. This sequence was found in a human donor with chronic lymphocytic leukemia. CDR3 reads: CASSGDGPTQYF. The DNA sequence is as follows: TGCGCCAGCAGCGGGGACGGCCCCACGCAGTATTTT.